What follows describes a single T cell receptor (beta chain). The data stem from a study of T cells expressing NK-cell markers. Germline V CDR1 and CDR2: LGHNA, YNFKEQ. This CDR3 is built from 15 residues. Reprocessing the 5' RACE reads, TCRdb reports a single entry for every CDR3 protein and omits DNA. This sample's clone table lists 200,000 to 300,000 distinct CDR3 sequences. Sequenced input: blood T cells: a sorted CD56 or NKG2C T cell subset, CD4+ or CD8+ T cells, or bulk PBMC T cells (not recorded which). This TCR was sampled from a man aged 18-30 years in good health. This sequence joins TRBV4-2 and TRBJ2-5; the TCRdb D gene call, TRBD1, has no DNA to confirm it. The CDR3 protein is CASSTRTGDEETQYF.